Listed below are T cell receptor beta chains from one sample, sequenced in a study of blood T cell repertoires in COVID-19. The method was immunoSEQ multiplex PCR; TCRdb's version includes in-frame clones alone and lacks a portion of them. The table shows fewer than 300,000 clones, with about 86% occurring only once. The sequencing input was peripheral blood. The receptors originated from a woman in her fifties or sixties with active or convalescent COVID-19. The CDR3 runs from the conserved cysteine through the conserved F or W. The D gene is left open where the match is weak. The size of a clone is reported for some rows only, either as once, few or many, or as a class for expanded clones.

v_gene: TRBV10-3; j_gene: TRBJ2-3; d_gene: .; len: 15; abundance: .; CDR3nt: TGTGCCATCAGTGAGGAAGCCAAAGCGTGGGATACGCAGTATTTT; CDR3aa: CAISEEAKAWDTQYF
v_gene: TRBV7-9; j_gene: TRBJ2-5; d_gene: .; len: 14; abundance: .; CDR3nt: TGTGCCAGCAGCTTAGCAAGGGGGTTGGAGACCCAGTACTTC; CDR3aa: CASSLARGLETQYF
v_gene: TRBV7-9; j_gene: TRBJ1-2; d_gene: .; len: 14; abundance: .; CDR3nt: TGTGCCAGCAGCTTGGAGGGGAGATTCTATGGCTACACCTTC; CDR3aa: CASSLEGRFYGYTF
v_gene: TRBV12-3/TRBV12-4; j_gene: TRBJ1-4; d_gene: .; len: 12; abundance: .; CDR3nt: TGTGCCAGCAGTTTATTTAGCGAAAAACTGTTTTTT; CDR3aa: CASSLFSEKLFF
v_gene: TRBV19; j_gene: TRBJ1-5; d_gene: TRBD1; len: 14; abundance: .; CDR3nt: TGTGCCAGTAGTGTCCAGGGGGCGGCTCAGCCCCAGCATTTT; CDR3aa: CASSVQGAAQPQHF
v_gene: TRBV7-3; j_gene: TRBJ1-1; d_gene: TRBD1; len: 15; abundance: few; CDR3nt: TGTGCCAGCAGCCCTACAGGGGGCAGGGGCACTGAAGCTTTCTTT; CDR3aa: CASSPTGGRGTEAFF
v_gene: TRBV10-1; j_gene: TRBJ1-5; d_gene: .; len: 14; abundance: few; CDR3nt: TGCGCCAGCAGCCACAGGACAGTCAATCAGCCCCAGCATTTT; CDR3aa: CASSHRTVNQPQHF
v_gene: TRBV7-9; j_gene: TRBJ1-2; d_gene: .; len: 14; abundance: .; CDR3nt: TGTGCCAGCAGCTCTGGTACAGGGTCCTATGGCTACACCTTC; CDR3aa: CASSSGTGSYGYTF
v_gene: TRBV9; j_gene: TRBJ2-3; d_gene: .; len: 16; abundance: .; CDR3nt: TGTGCCAGCAGCGTAGTGTCGCAGGGGAACACAGATACGCAGTATTTT; CDR3aa: CASSVVSQGNTDTQYF
v_gene: TRBV5-1; j_gene: TRBJ2-7; d_gene: .; len: 15; abundance: .; CDR3nt: TGCGCCAGCAGCTCAGGACATTCAGTCTCCTACGAGCAGTACTTC; CDR3aa: CASSSGHSVSYEQYF
v_gene: TRBV5-4; j_gene: TRBJ1-1; d_gene: .; len: 16; abundance: .; CDR3nt: TGTGCCAGCAGCTTTGGTCCGCAGCTGGATGGAGCTGAAGCTTTCTTT; CDR3aa: CASSFGPQLDGAEAFF
v_gene: TRBV24-1; j_gene: TRBJ2-1; d_gene: .; len: 15; abundance: .; CDR3nt: TGTGCCACCGCACCCTCCGGAGGGGGCACGCGGGGGCAGTTCTTC; CDR3aa: CATAPSGGGTRGQFF
v_gene: TRBV27; j_gene: TRBJ2-7; d_gene: TRBD2; len: 13; abundance: .; CDR3nt: TGTGCCAGCAGACCGACTAGCGGGTACGAGCAGTACTTC; CDR3aa: CASRPTSGYEQYF
v_gene: TRBV3-1/TRBV3-2; j_gene: TRBJ2-1; d_gene: .; len: 17; abundance: .; CDR3nt: TGTGCCAGCAGCCAAGATTTGTACTCCACTCCTTACAATGAGCAGTTCTTC; CDR3aa: CASSQDLYSTPYNEQFF
v_gene: TRBV15; j_gene: TRBJ2-2; d_gene: TRBD2; len: 16; abundance: .; CDR3nt: TGTGCCACCAGCAAGGAGGGACTAGCGGGGGGTGGGGAGCTGTTTTTT; CDR3aa: CATSKEGLAGGGELFF
v_gene: TRBV29-1; j_gene: TRBJ1-1; d_gene: .; len: 12; abundance: .; CDR3nt: TGCAGCGCCGAACGGACTAACACTGAAGCTTTCTTT; CDR3aa: CSAERTNTEAFF
v_gene: TRBV7-2; j_gene: TRBJ2-3; d_gene: .; len: 16; abundance: .; CDR3nt: TGTGCCAGCAGCTTAGAGTGGCGGGTCAGCACAGATACGCAGTATTTT; CDR3aa: CASSLEWRVSTDTQYF
v_gene: TRBV11-2; j_gene: TRBJ1-1; d_gene: TRBD1; len: 17; abundance: .; CDR3nt: TGTGCCAGCAGCTTTGTAGAGGGACAGGGAAGAGGGACTGAAGCTTTCTTT; CDR3aa: CASSFVEGQGRGTEAFF
v_gene: TRBV12-3/TRBV12-4; j_gene: TRBJ2-3; d_gene: TRBD2; len: 13; abundance: .; CDR3nt: TGTGCCAGCAGGCGGGGGGGCACAGATACGCAGTATTTT; CDR3aa: CASRRGGTDTQYF
v_gene: TRBV7-9; j_gene: TRBJ1-5; d_gene: .; len: 15; abundance: .; CDR3nt: TGTGCCAGCAGCTTAGCGGGGGCAGGCAATCAGCCCCAGCATTTT; CDR3aa: CASSLAGAGNQPQHF
v_gene: TRBV4-2; j_gene: TRBJ2-3; d_gene: TRBD2; len: 16; abundance: .; CDR3nt: TGTGCCAGCAGCCAAGCGGGACTAAGCAGGTCAGATACGCAGTATTTT; CDR3aa: CASSQAGLSRSDTQYF
v_gene: TRBV19; j_gene: TRBJ2-5; d_gene: TRBD1; len: 14; abundance: .; CDR3nt: TGTGCCAGTAGTATCCTGGGACAGGTGGAGACCCAGTACTTC; CDR3aa: CASSILGQVETQYF
v_gene: TRBV19; j_gene: TRBJ1-1; d_gene: .; len: 15; abundance: few; CDR3nt: TGTGCCAGTAGTATAGCCCGGGTGTCGAACACTGAAGCTTTCTTT; CDR3aa: CASSIARVSNTEAFF
v_gene: TRBV5-1; j_gene: TRBJ2-5; d_gene: TRBD2; len: 15; abundance: few; CDR3nt: TGCGCCAGCAGCGGGGGGACTAGCGGGTCGGAGACCCAGTACTTC; CDR3aa: CASSGGTSGSETQYF
v_gene: TRBV5-5; j_gene: TRBJ2-5; d_gene: .; len: 12; abundance: .; CDR3nt: TGTGCCAGCAGCTCCGACAGGTTCGCCCAGTACTTC; CDR3aa: CASSSDRFAQYF
v_gene: TRBV5-5; j_gene: TRBJ1-5; d_gene: .; len: 14; abundance: .; CDR3nt: TGTGCCAGCAGCTTGGGAAGGGGGAGACAGCCCCAGCATTTT; CDR3aa: CASSLGRGRQPQHF
v_gene: TRBV28; j_gene: TRBJ1-2; d_gene: TRBD1; len: 14; abundance: .; CDR3nt: TGTGCCAGCAGTCCAAGGACAGGGGGCGGCGGCTACACCTTC; CDR3aa: CASSPRTGGGGYTF
v_gene: TRBV6-5; j_gene: TRBJ1-2; d_gene: .; len: 15; abundance: .; CDR3nt: TGTGCCAGCATCCCGGACTTATCTTATAACTATGGCTACACCTTC; CDR3aa: CASIPDLSYNYGYTF
v_gene: TRBV25-1; j_gene: TRBJ2-7; d_gene: .; len: 15; abundance: .; CDR3nt: TGTGCCAGCAGTGAATATGCGGGCTTGGTTGGCGAGCAGTACTTC; CDR3aa: CASSEYAGLVGEQYF
v_gene: TRBV20-1; j_gene: TRBJ2-7; d_gene: .; len: 11; abundance: .; CDR3nt: TGCAGTGCTTATCAGGGGTACGAGCAGTACTTC; CDR3aa: CSAYQGYEQYF
v_gene: TRBV6-2/TRBV6-3; j_gene: TRBJ2-1; d_gene: TRBD2; len: 18; abundance: once; CDR3nt: TGTGCCAGCAGTCCCCACCTACCTACTAGCGGGGCTTACAATGAGCAGTTCTTC; CDR3aa: CASSPHLPTSGAYNEQFF
v_gene: TRBV7-7; j_gene: TRBJ1-2; d_gene: .; len: 19; abundance: .; CDR3nt: TGTGCCAGCAGCTTTTTTCAGGGGAAGGCCCAGGGGTCTAACTATGGCTACACCTTC; CDR3aa: CASSFFQGKAQGSNYGYTF
v_gene: TRBV7-9; j_gene: TRBJ1-6; d_gene: .; len: 15; abundance: .; CDR3nt: TGTGCCAGCAGCTTATCGGGGGGCTGGGATTCACCCCTCCACTTT; CDR3aa: CASSLSGGWDSPLHF
v_gene: TRBV7-8; j_gene: TRBJ2-1; d_gene: .; len: 17; abundance: .; CDR3nt: TGTGCCAGCAGCTTAGTGTGGACCACTAGCTCCTACAATGAGCAGTTCTTC; CDR3aa: CASSLVWTTSSYNEQFF
v_gene: TRBV11-2; j_gene: TRBJ2-5; d_gene: .; len: 13; abundance: .; CDR3nt: TGTGCCAGCAGCTTATGGGCGCAAGAGACCCAGTACTTC; CDR3aa: CASSLWAQETQYF
v_gene: TRBV9; j_gene: TRBJ1-4; d_gene: .; len: 14; abundance: .; CDR3nt: TGTGCCAGCAGCGTGGATGGGGCGGGGGAAAAACTGTTTTTT; CDR3aa: CASSVDGAGEKLFF
v_gene: TRBV5-1; j_gene: TRBJ1-1; d_gene: TRBD1; len: 15; abundance: .; CDR3nt: TGCGCCAGCAGCCCACTGCAGGGGGCTGTTACTGAAGCTTTCTTT; CDR3aa: CASSPLQGAVTEAFF
v_gene: TRBV6-5; j_gene: TRBJ1-1; d_gene: TRBD1; len: 15; abundance: once; CDR3nt: TGTGCCAGCAGTTCAGGGGGGCAGGGTAGCACTGAAGCTTTCTTT; CDR3aa: CASSSGGQGSTEAFF
v_gene: TRBV11-2; j_gene: TRBJ1-3; d_gene: TRBD1; len: 14; abundance: .; CDR3nt: TGTGCCAGCAGCTCCAGGGGGCAGGGAAACACCATATATTTT; CDR3aa: CASSSRGQGNTIYF
v_gene: TRBV5-4; j_gene: TRBJ1-6; d_gene: .; len: 15; abundance: .; CDR3nt: TGTGCCAGCAGCCCTGGGGGCAGGGTTAATTCACCCCTCCACTTT; CDR3aa: CASSPGGRVNSPLHF
v_gene: TRBV3-1/TRBV3-2; j_gene: TRBJ2-3; d_gene: TRBD1; len: 13; abundance: .; CDR3nt: TGTGCCAGCAGCTTACGACAGGGATCTACGCAGTATTTT; CDR3aa: CASSLRQGSTQYF
v_gene: TRBV5-6; j_gene: TRBJ1-1; d_gene: TRBD1; len: 13; abundance: once; CDR3nt: TGTGCCAGCAGTCAACAGGGGAGAACTGAAGCTTTCTTT; CDR3aa: CASSQQGRTEAFF
v_gene: TRBV18; j_gene: TRBJ1-3; d_gene: .; len: 18; abundance: .; CDR3nt: TGTGCCAGCTCACCTCTAATAAGGGGACTTTACTCTGGAAACACCATATATTTT; CDR3aa: CASSPLIRGLYSGNTIYF
v_gene: TRBV30; j_gene: TRBJ2-5; d_gene: .; len: 14; abundance: .; CDR3nt: TGTGCCTGGAGTGTATCCAGGGGAGGGGAGACCCAGTACTTC; CDR3aa: CAWSVSRGGETQYF
v_gene: TRBV5-6; j_gene: TRBJ1-2; d_gene: TRBD1; len: 14; abundance: once; CDR3nt: TGTGCCAGCACTCAGACAGGGGACGGATATGGCTACACCTTC; CDR3aa: CASTQTGDGYGYTF
v_gene: TRBV10-3; j_gene: TRBJ1-1; d_gene: .; len: 16; abundance: .; CDR3nt: TGTGCCATCACTGAGGTGTTAGGCGGGCCGAACACTGAAGCTTTCTTT; CDR3aa: CAITEVLGGPNTEAFF